A single sample gave rise to the 17 T cell receptor beta chains below, sequenced in a study of CD8 T cells in ankylosing spondylitis. No cognate antigen is known for these TCRs. MiXCR, applied by TCRdb to the 5' RACE reads, yields one record per CDR3 protein. The repertoire holds about 220,000 distinct CDR3 sequences, more than 5.5% seen once, with around 14% in the top ten. Study-wide results and limits: For ankylosing spondylitis blood, a TCR beta motif of about 8 highly homologous variants appeared characteristic.

Sequencing used blood, either unsorted or a sorted T cell fraction (not recorded which). Receptors were obtained from a male donor with ankylosing spondylitis.

The table lists this clonotype with many counts. V usage is TRBV7-6 and J usage is TRBJ2-3; unclear D gene. Per the germline V gene, CDR1 is SGHVS and CDR2 is FNYEAQ. Trimming shortened V by 3 bases and J by 1 base, and 11 bases separated the two germline ends. This CDR3 region has 15 residues. The CDR3 coding sequence is TGTGCCAGCAGCTTTATCCACAGCCGCACAGATACGCAGTATTTT. It is translated as CASSFIHSRTDTQYF.

This clonotype was counted many times. The chain is built from TRBV7-2 and TRBJ1-4, with D possibly TRBD1 on 5 matching bases. This CDR3 is 15 amino acids long. CDR1 is SGHTA and CDR2 is FQGNSA in the germline V gene. V gave up 5 bases and J gave up 7 bases, with 17 bases separating them. CDR3 loop: CASSLSLVGAEKLFF. In nucleotides, the CDR3 is TGTGCCAGCAGCCTCTCCCTGGTAGGGGCTGAAAAACTGTTTTTT.

The chain uses TRBV7-2 and TRBJ2-1; no clear D. Germline CDR1 is SGHTA and CDR2 is FQGNSA. Trimming took 1 base from V and 8 from J, leaving 12 bases between them. The CDR3 is 14 amino acids. CDR3 sequence reads: CASSLVGQSDEQFF. The DNA for the CDR3 is TGTGCCAGCAGCTTAGTGGGTCAGAGCGATGAGCAGTTCTTC.

This clonotype was seen ten or more times. The chain uses TRBV7-9 and TRBJ2-7; perhaps TRBD1 as D (5 bases). V shed 3 bases and J shed 4 bases, with 10 bases lying between them. The length of the CDR3 is 13 residues. Germline V gene lookup returns CDR1 SEHNR and CDR2 FQNEAQ (reference sequence). The CDR3 spells CASSFGTGYEQYF. CDR3 DNA sequence: TGTGCCAGCAGCTTTGGTACAGGATACGAGCAGTACTTC.

The V call is TRBV7-7, the J call TRBJ2-7; no firm D call. This CDR3 has 12 residues. Germline CDR1 SSHAT, CDR2 FNYEAQ (reference sequence). The CDR3 nucleotides read TGTGCTGTCGGACGAGGACCCTACGAGCAGTACTTC. Translated, it gives CAVGRGPYEQYF.

This clonotype was seen only a few times. The V call is TRBV7-9, the J call TRBJ2-2, with unresolved D. V was trimmed by 3 bases and J by 7 bases, leaving 12 bases between them. CDR1 SEHNR and CDR2 FQNEAQ come from the germline V gene (reference sequence). The CDR3 spans 14 residues. CDR3 bases: TGTGCCAGCAGCTTTGTTGGGCAGGTCGGGGAGCTGTTTTTT. Residues: CASSFVGQVGELFF.

This clonotype was found a few times. This chain uses TRBV4-3 with TRBJ2-1; 10 bases match TRBD2. This CDR3 region has 20 residues. Germline CDR1 reads LGHNA; CDR2 reads YSLEER. The J segment lost 7 bases and the V segment lost 0 bases, leaving 18 bases of the junction unmatched. The chain's CDR3 is CASSQDRPMSAGGSWNEQFF. CDR3 DNA sequence: TGCGCCAGCAGCCAAGATCGGCCTATGTCAGCGGGGGGGAGTTGGAATGAGCAGTTCTTC.

This clonotype showed up many times. V is TRBV16 and J is TRBJ1-6; 9 bases agree with TRBD1. After removal of 2 bases from V and 13 bases from J, the junction contained 9 bases not matched to a gene. The CDR3 consists of 15 residues. In germline, CDR1 is KGHSY, CDR2 FQNENV. CDR3 DNA sequence: TGTGCCAGCAGCCAAGCCGGACAGGGGCTGATTCCCCTCCACTTT. This encodes CASSQAGQGLIPLHF.

This chain connects TRBV20-1 to TRBJ2-1; 7 positions agree with TRBD2. Trimming took 0 bases from V and 8 from J; bases not matched to a gene: 10. The CDR3 spans 15 residues. The germline V gene has CDR1 DFQATT and CDR2 SNEGSKA (reference sequence). In DNA form, the CDR3 reads TGCAGTGCTAGAGATTTGCGCGGGAGTAAGGATGAGCAGTTCTTC. This codes for CSARDLRGSKDEQFF.

This clonotype has ten or more counts. V gene TRBV15 combines with J gene TRBJ2-7, with 9 bases matching TRBD2. The CDR3 is 15 amino acids. V shed 0 bases, J shed 3 bases, and the junction held 3 bases outside the gene matches. Germline assignment: CDR1 LNHNV and CDR2 YYDKDF (reference sequence). The CDR3 nucleotides read TGTGCCACCAGCAGAGACCTGACTAGCGGCTACGAGCAGTACTTC. Its translation: CATSRDLTSGYEQYF.

In this sample, this clonotype turned up many times. This chain uses TRBV11-2 with TRBJ1-4; no clear D gene. The ends were cut back, 0 bases at V and 5 bases at J, with 16 bases in the middle. CDR3 length: 17 amino acids. The germline V gene encodes CDR1 SGHAT and CDR2 FQNNGV. CDR3 sequence reads: CASSLDLIGRGNEKLFF. The CDR3 region has the DNA TGTGCCAGCAGCTTAGATCTTATCGGACGTGGGAATGAAAAACTGTTTTTT. Drawing the rest from reference TRBV11-2 and TRBJ1-4, the complete variable domain is EAGVAQSPRYKIIEKRQSVAFWCNPISGHATLYWYQQILGQGPKLLIQFQNNGVVDDSQLPKDRFSAERLKGVDSTLKIQPAKLEDSAVYLCASSLDLIGRGNEKLFFGSGTQLSVL.

This clonotype was seen ten or more times. The chain joins TRBV6-2 or TRBV6-3 to TRBJ1-1; D ambiguous. CDR3 size: 15 residues. The V end lost 6 bases, the J end lost 0 bases, and 14 bases lay between the germline ends. Germline V CDR1 and CDR2: MNHEY, SVGEGT. DNA of the CDR3: TGTGCCAGCAGAGTCGGCTACCCTTTGAACACTGAAGCTTTCTTT. Protein sequence: CASRVGYPLNTEAFF.

This clonotype showed up many times. The chain recombines TRBV6-2 or TRBV6-3 with TRBJ2-1; no firm D call. This CDR3 is 12 amino acids long. Trimming took off 9 bases at V and 6 bases at J, with 12 bases between the two ends. Germline lookup yields CDR1 MNHEY and CDR2 SVGEGT. This chain's CDR3 is CASDSLSNEQFF. CDR3 coding DNA: TGTGCCAGTGACTCACTGTCCAATGAGCAGTTCTTC.

This clonotype was seen a handful of times. The chain joins TRBV7-9 to TRBJ2-7; 11 nucleotides agree with TRBD1. After removal of 4 bases from V and 0 bases from J, the junction contained 5 bases not matched to a gene. The length of the CDR3 is 16 residues. From germline, CDR1 is SEHNR and CDR2 FQNEAQ (reference sequence). DNA of the CDR3: TGTGCCAGCAGCTCAGGGACAGGGGGGCCCTCCTACGAGCAGTACTTC. This encodes CASSSGTGGPSYEQYF.

The sample holds many counts of this clonotype. This chain connects TRBV9 to TRBJ1-1, with TRBD1 matching 9 bases. Germline CDR1 reads SGDLS; CDR2 reads YYNGEE. This CDR3 has 15 amino acids. The trim removed 3 bases at V and 6 bases at J, leaving 9 bases unmatched. This CDR3 reads CASSASGTGRAEAFF. CDR3 bases: TGTGCCAGCAGCGCCTCCGGGACAGGGAGGGCTGAAGCTTTCTTT.

This clonotype was detected many times. This chain links TRBV6-2 or TRBV6-3 with TRBJ1-2; 9 positions match TRBD1. This CDR3 region has 14 residues. V lost 0 bases, J lost 7 bases, and 3 bases stayed unmatched. Germline V gene lookup returns CDR1 MNHEY and CDR2 SVGEGT. The CDR3 bases are TGTGCCAGCAGTTACTCCGGGACAGGGCCTGGCTACACCTTC. It specifies CASSYSGTGPGYTF.

This clonotype was seen repeatedly, ten times or more. The DNA of the CDR3 is TGTGCCAGTTGGGACAGGGCCTCCTACGAGCAGTACTTC. It encodes CASWDRASYEQYF. This chain links TRBV7-2 with TRBJ2-7, with 9 positions matching TRBD1. After removal of 9 bases from V and 0 bases from J, the junction contained 3 bases not matched to a gene. This CDR3 contains 13 residues. CDR1 is SGHTA, CDR2 FQGNSA, per germline.